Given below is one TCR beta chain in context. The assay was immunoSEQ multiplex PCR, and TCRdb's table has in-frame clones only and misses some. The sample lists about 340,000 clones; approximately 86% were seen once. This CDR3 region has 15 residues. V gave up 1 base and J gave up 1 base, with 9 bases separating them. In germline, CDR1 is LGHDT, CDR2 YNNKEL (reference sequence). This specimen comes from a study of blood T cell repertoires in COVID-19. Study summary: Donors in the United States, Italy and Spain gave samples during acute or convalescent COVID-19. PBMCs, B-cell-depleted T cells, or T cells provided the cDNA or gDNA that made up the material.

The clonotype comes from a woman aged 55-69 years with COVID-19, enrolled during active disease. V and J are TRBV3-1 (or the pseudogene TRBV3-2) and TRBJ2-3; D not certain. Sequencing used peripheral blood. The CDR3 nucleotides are TGTGCCAGCAGCCAAGGTGTGGGCGGCACAGATACGCAGTATTTT. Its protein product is CASSQGVGGTDTQYF.